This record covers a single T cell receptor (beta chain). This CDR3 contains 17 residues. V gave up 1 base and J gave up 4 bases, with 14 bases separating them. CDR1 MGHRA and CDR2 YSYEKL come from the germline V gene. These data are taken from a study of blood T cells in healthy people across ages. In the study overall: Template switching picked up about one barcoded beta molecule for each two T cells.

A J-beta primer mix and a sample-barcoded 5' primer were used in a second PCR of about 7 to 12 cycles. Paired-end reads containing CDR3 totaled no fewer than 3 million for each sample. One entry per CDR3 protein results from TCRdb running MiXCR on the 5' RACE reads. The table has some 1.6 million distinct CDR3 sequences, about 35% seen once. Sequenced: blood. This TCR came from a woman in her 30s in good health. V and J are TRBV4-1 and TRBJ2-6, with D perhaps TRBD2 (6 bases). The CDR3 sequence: CASSQGGGTAGANVLTF. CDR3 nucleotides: TGCGCCAGCAGCCAAGGAGGAGGGACGGCGGGGGCCAACGTCCTGACTTTC.